This TCR beta chain appears in the sequencing data of a study of control samples from healthy donors and cancer patients. V was pared by 6 bases and J by 5 bases, with 17 bases between. The CDR3 spans 15 residues. Germline V gene data show CDR1 as SGDLS and CDR2 as YYNGEE. Profiling relied on immunoSEQ multiplex PCR, and the TCRdb table lists in-frame clones only, not all of them. The data contain about 410,000 clones, about nine tenths of them singletons. Sequenced: PBMCs. The chain is built from TRBV9 and TRBJ2-2; D tentatively fits TRBD1 or TRBD2 (7 bases each). The clonotype comes from a man in his forties with head and neck cancer. CDR3 residues: CASNGRQGVTGELFF. As DNA, the CDR3 is TGTGCCAGCAACGGGAGGCAGGGGGTAACCGGGGAGCTGTTTTTT.